The clone carrying this T cell receptor beta chain was observed many times. The data belong to a study of CD8+CD57+ T cells in acquired aplastic anemia. Study-level background: Roughly 3 ug was the average amount of DNA from sorted CD4+ and CD8+ cells.

V lost 0 bases and J lost 7, with 8 bases in between. This CDR3 comprises 13 residues. Germline assignment: CDR1 SGHRS and CDR2 YFSETQ. For CDR3 and TCR beta VDJ profiling, genomic DNA was the template used. MiXCR was run by TCRdb on the reads, yielding one entry per CDR3 protein. The data hold about 70,000 distinct CDR3 sequences, with around 50% observed a single time. Input material: sorted CD4+, CD8+, or CD8+CD57+ T cells (not recorded which) from PBMCs. This clonotype originated in a human donor in good health, serving as a control. This sequence joins TRBV5-1 and TRBJ2-1; no clear D gene. The CDR3 bases are TGCGCCAGCAGCTTGGAGCTGGGTAATGAGCAGTTCTTC. Its protein is CASSLELGNEQFF.